This T cell receptor (beta chain) is drawn from a study of T-cell memory formation after mild COVID-19. CDR1 GTSNPN and CDR2 SVGIG come from the germline V gene (reference sequence). The CDR3 covers 15 residues. Between the trimmed V and J ends, which lost 0 bases and 4 bases, there was a span of 15 bases. General study points: Contracting CD4+ clones sat mainly in CM and EM; CD8+ in EMRA. Proof of SARS-CoV-2 specificity was absent for the second-wave clones that crested on day 37.

This clonotype was detected a few times. Its specificity is not known. UMIs and sample barcodes were carried by the TCR alpha and TCR beta cDNA libraries that 5'RACE produced using constant-segment primers. TCRdb reprocessed the 5' RACE reads with MiXCR, giving one entry per CDR3 protein. The data contain over 350,000 distinct CDR3 sequences, 15% to 20% of them seen just once; the ten biggest clones take up 20% to 25%. The chain employs TRBV30 and TRBJ1-1; weak D call: TRBD1 (6 bases). The sequencing sample was made of PBMCs or a T cell subset sorted from them (not recorded which). This receptor was taken from a man aged 18-30 years who had mild COVID-19 (a few samples of this study predate the infection). Cell type and time point are not known. CDR3 nucleotides: TGTGCCTGGAGTGTCCGACAGGTAGTTTTCACTGAAGCTTTCTTT. Translating gives CAWSVRQVVFTEAFF.